These 30 T cell receptor beta chains originate from one sample sequenced in a study of cytomegalovirus exposure and HLA in healthy donors. Here immunoSEQ multiplex PCR was the method, and the copy in TCRdb shows in-frame clones only, minus some. The repertoire holds 55,000 to 70,000 clones, with approximately 90% as singletons. Specimen: PBMCs. These receptors all stem from a woman aged 18-29 years in good health and CMV-seronegative.

This clone has just a few counts. This chain joins TRBV29-1 and TRBJ1-1, with TRBD1 matching over 7 bases. CDR1 is SQVTM and CDR2 is ANQGSEA in the germline V gene. The CDR3 length is 12 residues. The V and J ends lost 4 bases and 2 bases, in that order; junction bases with no gene match: 1. CDR3 sequence: CSVGDSNTEAFF. DNA for the CDR3: TGCAGCGTTGGGGACAGTAACACTGAAGCTTTCTTT.

This rearrangement joins TRBV6-1 to TRBJ1-5; 8 nucleotides match TRBD1. CDR3 length: 15 residues. V shed 1 base and J 5 bases; nucleotides not matched to a gene: 4. CDR1 is MNHNS and CDR2 is SASEGT in the germline V gene. CDR3 region: CASSEGTGSYQPQHF. Written as DNA, the CDR3 is TGTGCCAGCAGTGAAGGGACAGGGTCCTATCAGCCCCAGCATTTT.

The genes are TRBV30 and TRBJ2-3; 9 positions match TRBD1. J lost 2 bases, V lost 0 bases, and 3 bases had no gene match. This CDR3 has 15 residues. Germline V gene lookup returns CDR1 GTSNPN and CDR2 SVGIG (reference sequence). This CDR3 reads CAWSVTGGATDTQYF. The CDR3 bases are TGTGCCTGGAGTGTGACAGGGGGAGCCACAGATACGCAGTATTTT.

This rearrangement joins TRBV18 to TRBJ1-1, with D unclear. Germline V gene sequence: CDR1 KGHSH, CDR2 LQKENI. V was pared by 2 bases and J by 1 base, with 17 bases between. The CDR3 length is 17 residues. CDR3 in amino acids: CASSPDVGPEGNTEAFF. CDR3 bases: TGTGCCAGCTCACCAGATGTAGGTCCGGAGGGGAACACTGAAGCTTTCTTT.

This sequence joins TRBV5-1 and TRBJ2-2; 10 bases fit TRBD1. V shed 3 bases, J shed 2 bases, and the junction held 4 bases outside the gene matches. The CDR3 is made up of 16 amino acids. Looked up from germline, CDR1 is SGHRS and CDR2 is YFSETQ. DNA for the CDR3: TGCGCCAGCAGCTCCGGACAGGGGGTCAACACCGGGGAGCTGTTTTTT. Translating it yields CASSSGQGVNTGELFF.

The chain has TRBV5-1 and TRBJ1-1, with 8 bases identical to TRBD1. This CDR3 has 18 residues. Germline CDR1 and CDR2: SGHRS and YFSETQ. With 3 bases clipped from V and 0 bases from J, the junction kept 13 bases outside the gene matches. The CDR3 DNA is TGCGCCAGCAGCTCTGGTCCGGACAGGGTGGTCATGAACACTGAAGCTTTCTTT. It yields the protein CASSSGPDRVVMNTEAFF.

The rearrangement links TRBV5-1 to TRBJ2-5, with TRBD1 matching over 8 bases. The CDR3 is made up of 14 amino acids. Germline CDR1 is SGHRS and CDR2 is YFSETQ. The ends lost 3 bases at V and 3 bases at J; junction bases unmatched: 4. DNA of the CDR3: TGCGCCAGCAGCTCCTCGACAGGGGAAGAGACCCAGTACTTC. As protein: CASSSSTGEETQYF. Full variable domain (missing parts from reference TRBV5-1 and TRBJ2-5): KAGVTQTPRYLIKTRGQQVTLSCSPISGHRSVSWYQQTPGQGLQFLFEYFSETQRNKGNFPGRFSGRQFSNSRSEMNVSTLELGDSALYLCASSSSTGEETQYFGPGTRLLVL.

The chain uses TRBV7-2 and TRBJ1-6, with TRBD1 matching over 7 bases. The CDR3 length is 15 residues. Losses at the gene ends were 6 bases for V and 9 bases for J; bases not matched to a gene: 11. Germline lookup yields CDR1 SGHTA and CDR2 FQGNSA. As DNA, the CDR3 is TGTGCCAGCAGGAGGGACAGCGGACCGGGTTCACCCCTCCACTTT. This sequence encodes CASRRDSGPGSPLHF.

The chain combines TRBV7-3 with TRBJ2-2, with 7 bases aligning to TRBD1. The CDR3 is 15 amino acids. The V gene end was trimmed by 0 bases and the J gene end by 3 bases; junction bases not matched to a gene: 1. Germline CDR1 reads SGHTA; CDR2 reads FQGTGA. CDR3 bases: TGTGCCAGCAGCTTAACGGGACAGTACACCGGGGAGCTGTTTTTT. It yields the protein CASSLTGQYTGELFF.

This clone was seen a handful of times. J is TRBJ1-5 and V is TRBV2; D possibly corresponds to TRBD1 (5 bases). The V end was cut by 7 bases, the J end by 2 bases, with 9 bases between. CDR3 length: 13 residues. In germline, CDR1 is SNHLY, CDR2 FYNNEI. CDR3 sequence (DNA): TGTGCCAGCAAACAGGATGGCAATCAGCCCCAGCATTTT. This gives the protein CASKQDGNQPQHF. Supplemented by reference TRBV2 and TRBJ1-5, the full variable domain reads EPEVTQTPSHQVTQMGQEVILRCVPISNHLYFYWYRQILGQKVEFLVSFYNNEISEKSEIFDDQFSVERPDGSNFTLKIRSTKLEDSAMYFCASKQDGNQPQHFGDGTRLSIL.

V usage is TRBV25-1 and J usage is TRBJ1-1, with D tentatively TRBD1 (5 bases). This CDR3 is built from 12 residues. Germline CDR1 is MGHDK and CDR2 is SYGVNS. V was trimmed by 5 bases and J by 4 bases, leaving 8 bases between them. CDR3 sequence (DNA): TGTGCCAGCAGTATGGGGCGCACTGAAGCTTTCTTT. This sequence encodes CASSMGRTEAFF.

J is TRBJ2-1 and V is TRBV27, with 7 bases lining up with TRBD2. The CDR3 covers 14 residues. With 5 bases clipped from V and 5 bases from J, the junction kept 6 bases outside the gene matches. The germline CDR1 and CDR2 sequences are MNHEY and SMNVEV (reference sequence). This CDR3 is CASSRWDYDNEQFF. In DNA form, the CDR3 reads TGTGCCAGCAGTCGATGGGACTATGACAATGAGCAGTTCTTC.

The rearrangement links TRBV28 to TRBJ2-3, with TRBD2 matching 10 bases. Per the germline V gene, CDR1 is MDHEN and CDR2 is SYDVKM. The V gene end was trimmed by 7 bases and the J gene end by 5 bases; junction bases not matched to a gene: 9. This CDR3 region has 15 residues. CDR3 bases: TGTGCCAGCAAAGCTAGCGGGAGTAGGATAGATACGCAGTATTTT. Protein product: CASKASGSRIDTQYF.

This chain connects TRBV5-1 to TRBJ2-7, with TRBD1 as a possible D gene (6 bases). Trimming cost V 4 bases and J 6 bases, with 11 bases left between them. From germline, CDR1 is SGHRS and CDR2 YFSETQ. This CDR3 has 12 residues. DNA for the CDR3: TGCGCCAGCAGCCCGGACAGATCCGAGCAGTACTTC. This codes for CASSPDRSEQYF.

V is TRBV5-1 and J is TRBJ2-2, with 12 bases lining up with TRBD2. CDR3 length: 16 residues. V gave up 1 base and J gave up 8 bases; unmatched junction bases: 6. Germline assignment: CDR1 SGHRS and CDR2 YFSETQ. The CDR3 sequence: CASSLRLAGVRGELFF. CDR3 DNA sequence: TGCGCCAGCAGCTTGCGACTAGCGGGAGTACGTGGGGAGCTGTTTTTT.

The chain recombines TRBV6-5 with TRBJ2-5; TRBD2 matches at 7 bases. Germline V gives CDR1 MNHEY, CDR2 SVGAGI. CDR3 length: 15 residues. Trimming at V came to 2 bases and at J to 5 bases, leaving 8 bases not matched to a gene. CDR3 sequence (DNA): TGTGCCAGCAGTTACGCTGGACTAGGGCAGGAGACCCAGTACTTC. It codes for CASSYAGLGQETQYF.

The V call is TRBV4-3, the J call TRBJ2-2; 9 positions match TRBD2. The CDR3 is 17 residues long. V lost 0 bases, J lost 5 bases, and 7 bases stayed unmatched. The germline V gene has CDR1 LGHNA and CDR2 YSLEER. Written as DNA, the CDR3 is TGCGCCAGCAGCCAAGAGGCTTTGGCGGGGGGGACCGGGGAGCTGTTTTTT. Protein: CASSQEALAGGTGELFF.

This chain uses TRBV7-9 with TRBJ2-1; D perhaps matches TRBD1 (5 bases). The CDR3 runs to 16 residues. Germline V gene data show CDR1 as SEHNR and CDR2 as FQNEAQ (reference sequence). V was shortened by 2 bases and J by 11 bases, with 22 bases between the two germline ends. Here the CDR3 DNA reads TGTGCCAGCAGCTTATCCCGGGTTTGGGGCATAACAAAGCAGTTCTTC. Its translation is CASSLSRVWGITKQFF.

The chain joins TRBV5-1 to TRBJ1-1; 9 nucleotides agree with TRBD1. With 4 bases clipped from V and 1 base from J, the junction kept 5 bases outside the gene matches. CDR3 length equals 15 residues. Per germline, CDR1 SGHRS and CDR2 YFSETQ. The CDR3 spells CASSLRQGENTEAFF. For the CDR3, the DNA is TGCGCCAGCAGCCTACGACAGGGGGAGAACACTGAAGCTTTCTTT.

The rearrangement uses TRBV11-1 and TRBJ2-3; TRBD2 is a possible D gene (7 bases). V dropped 5 bases and J dropped 2 bases, with 17 bases sitting between them. There are 16 residues in the CDR3. Germline CDR1 and CDR2: SGHAT and FQDESV (reference sequence). The CDR3 sequence is CASSANRGGYTDTQYF. CDR3 in DNA: TGTGCCAGCAGCGCTAACCGCGGGGGCTACACAGATACGCAGTATTTT. The full variable domain, completed using reference TRBV11-1 and TRBJ2-3, is EAEVAQSPRYKITEKSQAVAFWCDPISGHATLYWYRQILGQGPELLVQFQDESVVDDSQLPKDRFSAERLKGVDSTLKIQPAELGDSAMYLCASSANRGGYTDTQYFGPGTRLTVL.

The chain has TRBV7-2 and TRBJ2-7, with D unclear. With 5 bases removed from V and 0 bases from J, the gap between germline ends came to 11 bases. The CDR3 is made up of 14 amino acids. CDR1 is SGHTA and CDR2 is FQGNSA in the germline V gene. The CDR3 loop is CASSPDIVSYEQYF. Here the CDR3 DNA reads TGTGCCAGCAGCCCCGACATCGTCTCCTACGAGCAGTACTTC. Full variable domain (rest looked up from reference TRBV7-2 and TRBJ2-7): GAGVSQSPSNKVTEKGKDVELRCDPISGHTALYWYRQSLGQGLEFLIYFQGNSAPDKSGLPSDRFSAERTGGSVSTLTIQRTQQEDSAVYLCASSPDIVSYEQYFGPGTRLTVT.

The chain is built from TRBV6-4 and TRBJ2-1, with 12 bases lining up with TRBD2. This CDR3 comprises 14 residues. Trimming took 4 bases from V and 6 from J; bases not matched to a gene: 1. CDR1 MRHNA and CDR2 SNTAGT come from the germline V gene. The CDR3 nucleotides read TGTGCCAGCAGTGGACTAGCGGGGGCCAATGAGCAGTTCTTC. Amino acids: CASSGLAGANEQFF.

This chain joins TRBV5-1 and TRBJ2-7, with a tentative D call TRBD1 (6 bases). The V gene lost 2 bases and the J gene lost 3 bases, with 12 bases spanning the gap. CDR1 and CDR2 (germline): SGHRS, YFSETQ. The CDR3 is made up of 14 amino acids. This chain's CDR3 is CASSFQVGGYEQYF. The CDR3 region has the DNA TGCGCCAGCAGCTTCCAGGTAGGGGGCTACGAGCAGTACTTC.

The rearrangement uses TRBV5-5 and TRBJ1-5; 7 bases map to TRBD1. Germline lookup yields CDR1 SGHKS and CDR2 YYEKEE (reference sequence). The V gene end was trimmed by 4 bases and the J gene end by 0 bases; junction bases not matched to a gene: 10. The CDR3 sequence is 17 residues long. The CDR3 DNA reads as TGTGCCAGCAGCCCCGGGGCGGGACAGCTTAGCAATCAGCCCCAGCATTTT. Translated, it gives CASSPGAGQLSNQPQHF.

This clone was observed a handful of times. CDR3 in amino acids: CASSLDRVGEQYF. Here the CDR3 DNA reads TGCGCCAGCAGCTTGGACAGGGTGGGAGAGCAGTACTTC. The J gene is TRBJ2-7, the V gene TRBV5-1, with D perhaps TRBD1 (6 bases). Germline lookup yields CDR1 SGHRS and CDR2 YFSETQ. The CDR3 has 13 residues. The ends were cut back, 0 bases at V and 7 bases at J, with 11 bases in the middle.

The J gene is TRBJ1-2, the V gene TRBV29-1; D call uncertain. This CDR3 comprises 14 residues. Germline CDR1 and CDR2: SQVTM and ANQGSEA. The V end was cut by 2 bases, the J end by 7 bases, with 17 bases between. Here the CDR3 DNA reads TGCAGCGTTGAATTTCCCACGGCCCCAGGTGGCTACACCTTC. It yields the protein CSVEFPTAPGGYTF.

The chain couples TRBV11-1 to TRBJ2-4, with D perhaps matching TRBD2 (6 bases). The germline V and J ends were trimmed by 5 bases and 0 bases, with 14 bases remaining between them. Germline CDR1 and CDR2: SGHAT and FQDESV (reference sequence). The CDR3 is 16 amino acids. The CDR3 DNA reads TGTGCCAGCAGCCGTAGTGTGGGACTAGCCAAAAACATTCAGTACTTC. This gives the protein CASSRSVGLAKNIQYF.

The chain employs TRBV7-8 and TRBJ2-4, with D possibly TRBD1 on 5 matching bases. Trimming cost V 5 bases and J 0 bases, with 17 bases left between them. The CDR3 is 17 residues long. Per the germline V gene, CDR1 is SGHVS and CDR2 is FQNEAQ. CDR3 loop: CASSLVQGRLAKNIQYF. The CDR3 DNA sequence: TGTGCCAGCAGCCTCGTCCAGGGCCGCTTAGCCAAAAACATTCAGTACTTC.

The chain employs TRBV4-1 and TRBJ2-7, with a possible D match to TRBD1 (5 bases). The ends were cut back, 4 bases at V and 3 bases at J, with 10 bases in the middle. The CDR3 consists of 13 residues. Germline V CDR1 and CDR2: MGHRA, YSYEKL. The CDR3 spells CASSLLQGYEQYF. For the CDR3, the DNA is TGCGCCAGCAGCCTCCTGCAGGGCTACGAGCAGTACTTC.

The rearrangement uses TRBV6-4 and TRBJ1-2, with D unresolved. Trimming shortened V by 0 bases and J by 2 bases, and 4 bases separated the two germline ends. This CDR3 region has 13 residues. The germline gives CDR1 MRHNA, CDR2 SNTAGT. CDR3 residues: CASSDSANYGYTF. CDR3 bases: TGTGCCAGCAGTGACTCGGCAAACTATGGCTACACCTTC.